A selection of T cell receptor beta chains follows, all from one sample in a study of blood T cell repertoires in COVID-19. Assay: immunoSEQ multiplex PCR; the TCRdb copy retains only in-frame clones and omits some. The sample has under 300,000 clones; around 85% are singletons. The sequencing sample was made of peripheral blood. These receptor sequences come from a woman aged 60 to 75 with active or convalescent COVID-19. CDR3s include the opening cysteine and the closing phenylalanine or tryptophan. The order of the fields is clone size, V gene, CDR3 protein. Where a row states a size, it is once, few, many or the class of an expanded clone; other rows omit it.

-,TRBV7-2,CASSGTGTPYNEQFF
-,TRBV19,CASSNLPGQGYQPQHF
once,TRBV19,CASSILTGRYGYTF
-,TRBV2,CASSVGGSTYNEQFF
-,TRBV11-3,CASSLRLAGARNEQFF
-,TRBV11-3,CASSSDTYEQYF
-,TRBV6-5,CASSSPTTSSYNEQFF
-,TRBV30,CAWSLKGAPEKLFF
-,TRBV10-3,CASTGPSGNTIYF
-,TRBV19,CASSLQSGANVLTF
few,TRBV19,CASSVSGESWQFF